The 15 T cell receptor beta chains below all came from one sample that was sequenced in a study of siplizumab effects on memory and regulatory T cells. TCRdb's table, derived via immunoSEQ multiplex PCR, lists solely in-frame clones and lacks some. The repertoire holds about 100,000 clones, with under 95% as singletons. The sequenced material came from Tregs sorted from blood. The receptor source for this set is a human donor in good health.

V usage is TRBV20-1 and J usage is TRBJ2-5; tentatively, D is TRBD2 (6 bases). V dropped 7 bases and J dropped 4 bases, with 10 bases sitting between them. Germline lookup yields CDR1 DFQATT and CDR2 SNEGSKA (reference sequence). CDR3 size: 11 residues. CDR3: CSGLEIETQYF. The CDR3 DNA follows: TGCAGTGGACTAGAAATAGAGACCCAGTACTTC.

The gene calls are TRBV5-6 and TRBJ2-7; D remains unclear. CDR3 length equals 13 residues. CDR1 SGHDT and CDR2 YYEEEE come from the germline V gene. Trimming cost V 2 bases and J 2 bases, with 8 bases left between them. In nucleotides, the CDR3 is TGTGCCAGCAGCTTCTTGGGCCCCTACGAGCAGTACTTC. Amino acid sequence: CASSFLGPYEQYF.

V and J are TRBV25-1 and TRBJ2-3; the D is unclear. The V gene lost 5 bases and the J gene lost 4 bases, with 7 bases spanning the gap. CDR3 length: 12 amino acids. Per germline, CDR1 MGHDK and CDR2 SYGVNS. The CDR3 DNA reads TGTGCCAGCAGTAAGTTTGCAGATACGCAGTATTTT. It translates to CASSKFADTQYF.

The V call is TRBV5-8, the J call TRBJ1-2; D ambiguous. Trimming cost V 2 bases and J 2 bases, with 7 bases left between them. The CDR3 totals 13 residues. Germline V gene lookup returns CDR1 SGHTS and CDR2 YDEGEE. The CDR3 protein is CASSFDLNYGYTF. The CDR3 bases are TGTGCCAGCAGCTTCGACCTAAACTATGGCTACACCTTC.

J is TRBJ2-1 and V is TRBV4-2; 7 bases line up with TRBD2. This CDR3 spans 19 amino acids. The V gene end was trimmed by 1 base and the J gene end by 7 bases; junction bases not matched to a gene: 19. Germline CDR1 and CDR2: LGHNA and YNFKEQ. The CDR3 loop reads CASSQVQRETRLPSNEQFF. The CDR3 region has the DNA TGTGCCAGCAGCCAAGTCCAGCGGGAAACCAGGCTTCCGTCGAATGAGCAGTTCTTC.

The rearrangement uses TRBV15 and TRBJ1-3, with 7 bases that match TRBD1. Germline CDR1 and CDR2: LNHNV and YYDKDF (reference sequence). The CDR3 sequence is 16 residues long. V gave up 8 bases and J gave up 0 bases; unmatched junction bases: 10. The CDR3, as DNA: TGTGCCACCCGGGAAAGCTACAGGGGCTCTGGAAACACCATATATTTT. Its protein product is CATRESYRGSGNTIYF.

The rearrangement joins TRBV5-5 to TRBJ2-2; tentative D call: TRBD2 (6 bases). The V gene's germline CDR1 is SGHKS and CDR2 YYEKEE (reference sequence). V dropped 3 bases and J dropped 0 bases, with 12 bases sitting between them. The CDR3 runs to 16 residues. CDR3 bases: TGTGCCAGCAGCTCCCTGCGGGAAGCGAACACCGGGGAGCTGTTTTTT. Translating it yields CASSSLREANTGELFF.

This chain joins TRBV28 and TRBJ2-2, with D perhaps TRBD1 (7 bases). V was trimmed by 7 bases and J by 1 base, leaving 10 bases between them. From germline, CDR1 is MDHEN and CDR2 SYDVKM. The CDR3 is 14 amino acids. CDR3 amino acids: CASIQGGNTGELFF. Written as DNA, the CDR3 is TGTGCCAGCATTCAGGGGGGGAACACCGGGGAGCTGTTTTTT.

V and J are TRBV28 and TRBJ2-7, with D possibly TRBD2 on 5 matching bases. The CDR3 loop spans 14 amino acids. V was shortened by 5 bases and J by 2 bases, with 13 bases between the two germline ends. Germline loops: CDR1 MDHEN, CDR2 SYDVKM. The CDR3 nucleotides are TGTGCCAGCAGTCGATACGCCGGGACCTACGAGCAGTACTTC. Translating gives CASSRYAGTYEQYF.

This rearrangement joins TRBV10-2 to TRBJ1-5, with a weak D call TRBD1 (6 bases). The length of the CDR3 is 14 residues. The germline gives CDR1 WSHSY, CDR2 SAAADI. V dropped 8 bases and J dropped 1 base, with 12 bases sitting between them. The CDR3 loop is CASRTGISNQPQHF. The DNA for the CDR3 is TGCGCCAGCCGAACAGGGATAAGCAATCAGCCCCAGCATTTT.

In DNA, the CDR3 is TGTGCCAGCAGTACGAGGGGGCCCTATAACACCGGGGAGCTGTTTTTT. Translating gives CASSTRGPYNTGELFF. The chain couples TRBV27 to TRBJ2-2; 7 positions agree with TRBD1. In germline, CDR1 is MNHEY, CDR2 SMNVEV (reference sequence). The CDR3 is 16 residues long. The V and J ends lost 5 bases and 2 bases, in that order; junction bases with no gene match: 8.

This clone was counted only a few times. This chain joins TRBV5-1 and TRBJ1-1; D remains unclear. Germline CDR1 and CDR2: SGHRS and YFSETQ. Between the trimmed V and J ends, which lost 0 bases and 1 base, there was a span of 7 bases. The CDR3 extends over 14 amino acids. In DNA, the CDR3 is TGCGCCAGCAGCTTGGTTCGGGAGAACACTGAAGCTTTCTTT. Translation: CASSLVRENTEAFF.

This clone has just one count. V usage is TRBV6-6 and J usage is TRBJ1-2; D might be TRBD1 (5 bases). The CDR3 is 14 amino acids. V was pared by 0 bases and J by 2 bases, with 7 bases between. Germline CDR1 reads MNHNY; CDR2 reads SVGAGI (reference sequence). For the CDR3, the DNA is TGTGCCAGCAGTTACTCCGACAGAAACTATGGCTACACCTTC. This translates into CASSYSDRNYGYTF.

This chain connects TRBV4-1 to TRBJ2-3; TRBD2 aligns across 9 bases. With 5 bases clipped from V and 1 base from J, the junction kept 7 bases outside the gene matches. CDR3 length equals 16 residues. From germline, CDR1 is MGHRA and CDR2 YSYEKL. Here the CDR3 DNA reads TGCGCCAGCAGCTCCCGGCTAGCGGGGCGCACAGATACGCAGTATTTT. It yields the protein CASSSRLAGRTDTQYF.

The chain is built from TRBV15 and TRBJ2-6, with 9 bases lining up with TRBD1. CDR3 length: 17 residues. CDR1 LNHNV and CDR2 YYDKDF come from the germline V gene (reference sequence). V lost 5 bases to trimming and J lost 0 bases; unmatched junction nucleotides: 5. CDR3 in DNA: TGTGCCACCAGCGGGGGACAGGGTAGCTCTGGGGCCAACGTCCTGACTTTC. As protein: CATSGGQGSSGANVLTF.